This T cell receptor beta chain was sequenced for a study of blood T cell repertoires in COVID-19. At the level of the study: There were acute and convalescent COVID-19 samples, and they came from the United States, Italy and Spain. T cells, B-cell-depleted T cells, or PBMCs provided the cDNA or gDNA that served as material.

This CDR3 comprises 15 residues. CDR1 KGHSH and CDR2 LQKENI come from the germline V gene. J gave up 10 bases and V 1 base, and 7 bases lay outside the gene matches. Assay used: immunoSEQ multiplex PCR; TCRdb lists only in-frame clones, some missing. The sample yields 650,000 to 800,000 clones, 85% to 90% seen once. This clonotype was sampled from a woman between 18 and 30 years old with acute or convalescent COVID-19. Source material: peripheral blood. This chain joins TRBV18 and TRBJ1-4; TRBD1 agrees at 9 bases. The CDR3 nucleotides read TGTGCCAGCTCACCACAGGGGACAGGGTCAGGAAAACTGTTTTTT. The encoded protein is CASSPQGTGSGKLFF.